The TCR beta chain under discussion was sequenced for a study of blood T cell repertoires in COVID-19. Study-wide context: Samples representing acute and convalescent COVID-19 were sourced from the United States, Italy and Spain.

Clones were sequenced by immunoSEQ multiplex PCR, and TCRdb holds only the in-frame ones, with some missing. The sample carries about 210,000 clones, around 82% recorded once. Germline V gene data show CDR1 as LGHDT and CDR2 as YNNKEL (reference sequence). Trimming at V came to 4 bases and at J to 2 bases, leaving 7 bases not matched to a gene. This CDR3 comprises 16 residues. The sample consisted of peripheral blood. The chain employs TRBV3-1 (or the pseudogene TRBV3-2) and TRBJ1-3, with 8 nucleotides matching TRBD1. The receptor was derived from a woman in her 50s with acute or convalescent COVID-19. DNA of the CDR3: TGTGCCAGCAGCCTGACTGGACAGGGCGCTGGAAACACCATATATTTT. It codes for CASSLTGQGAGNTIYF.